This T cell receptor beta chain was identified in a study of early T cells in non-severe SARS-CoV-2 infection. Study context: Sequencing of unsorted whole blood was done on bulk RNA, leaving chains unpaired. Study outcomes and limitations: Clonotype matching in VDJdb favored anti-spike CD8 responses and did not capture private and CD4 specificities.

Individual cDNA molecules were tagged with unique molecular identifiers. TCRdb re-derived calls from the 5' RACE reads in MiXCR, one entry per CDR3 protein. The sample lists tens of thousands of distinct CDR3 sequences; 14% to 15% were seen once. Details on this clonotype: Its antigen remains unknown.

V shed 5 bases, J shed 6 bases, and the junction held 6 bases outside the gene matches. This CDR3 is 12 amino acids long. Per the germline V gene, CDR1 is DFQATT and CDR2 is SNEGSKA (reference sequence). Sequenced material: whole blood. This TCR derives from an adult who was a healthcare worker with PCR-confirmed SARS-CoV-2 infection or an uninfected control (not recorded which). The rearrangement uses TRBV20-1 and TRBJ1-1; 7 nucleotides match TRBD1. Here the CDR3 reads CSAVQGWAEAFF. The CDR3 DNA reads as TGCAGTGCTGTACAGGGGTGGGCTGAAGCTTTCTTT.